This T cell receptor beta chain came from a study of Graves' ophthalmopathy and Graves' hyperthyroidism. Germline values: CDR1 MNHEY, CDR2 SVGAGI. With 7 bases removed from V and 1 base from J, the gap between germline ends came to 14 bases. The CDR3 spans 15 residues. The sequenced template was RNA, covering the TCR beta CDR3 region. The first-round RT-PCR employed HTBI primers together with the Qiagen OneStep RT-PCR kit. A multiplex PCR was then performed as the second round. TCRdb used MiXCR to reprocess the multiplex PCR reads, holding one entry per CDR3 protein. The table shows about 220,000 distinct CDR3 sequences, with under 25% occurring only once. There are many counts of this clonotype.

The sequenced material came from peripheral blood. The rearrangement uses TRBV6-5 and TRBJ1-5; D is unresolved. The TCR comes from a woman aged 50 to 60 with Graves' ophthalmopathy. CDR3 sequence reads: CASKGSRSSNQPQHF. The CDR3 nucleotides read TGTGCCAGCAAAGGAAGCCGGTCGAGCAATCAGCCCCAGCATTTT.